Sequencing of this T cell receptor (beta chain) was carried out in a study of T cell repertoires in cytomegalovirus infection. Study summary: As its CMV epitopes, the study selected recently identified HLA-C-restricted and well-studied HLA-B-restricted targets.

Study-level findings and limits: Clonotype analysis showed dominance of the ex vivo response by HLA-C-restricted CMV-specific TCR beta clonotypes.

The CDR3 runs to 13 residues. J lost 5 bases, V lost 5 bases, and 4 bases had no gene match. Germline assignment: CDR1 MNHEY and CDR2 SVGEGT. This clonotype appeared a few times. Antigen specificity is unknown. One entry per CDR3 protein, called by TCRdb with MiXCR from the reads. The sample includes approximately 70,000 distinct CDR3 sequences, 20% to 25% of them seen just once. The starting material was CD8+ T cells from cultured PBMCs, obtained from culture after CMV antigen stimulation. The J gene is TRBJ1-1, the V gene TRBV6-2 or TRBV6-3, with TRBD1 matching over 8 bases. This TCR came from a human donor in good health (CMV status not recorded). Some clones in this sample may be carry-over from other donors' samples. The CDR3 DNA reads TGTGCCAGCAGTCAGGACAGGGAGACTGAAGCTTTCTTT. Translating gives CASSQDRETEAFF.